This T cell receptor beta chain stems from a study of blood T cell repertoires in COVID-19. Background on the study: From the United States, Italy and Spain came samples of acute and convalescent COVID-19. Sample material is recorded as cDNA or gDNA derived from T cells, B-cell-depleted T cells, or PBMCs.

Per the germline V gene, CDR1 is LNHNV and CDR2 is YYDKDF (reference sequence). Trimming took 6 bases from V and 8 from J, leaving 14 bases between them. This CDR3 region has 14 residues. Authors' data handling: Counts of nucleated cells, estimated from reference gene primer amplification, were obtained. TCRdb's table, derived via immunoSEQ multiplex PCR, lists solely in-frame clones and lacks some. The V and J calls and clone size were taken over from that table, and D and trimming were inferred from the DNA. The sample has roughly 100,000 clones, roughly 84% seen once. The sequence was obtained from a man aged 55-75 years with acute or convalescent COVID-19. Sequenced sample: peripheral blood. The chain couples TRBV15 to TRBJ1-6; the D gene is possibly TRBD1 (6 bases). The CDR3 is CATRSKGQYSPLHF. The CDR3 DNA follows: TGTGCCACCAGGTCGAAGGGACAATATTCACCCCTCCACTTT.